This T cell receptor beta chain was identified in a study of early T cells in non-severe SARS-CoV-2 infection. TCRdb itself ran the 5' RACE reads through MiXCR, one entry per CDR3 protein. The table has around 100,000 distinct CDR3 sequences, over 10% seen once. J gave up 4 bases and V 7 bases, and 9 bases lay outside the gene matches. There are 15 residues in the CDR3. Per the germline V gene, CDR1 is SQVTM and CDR2 is ANQGSEA. This clonotype was observed many times. V and J are TRBV29-1 and TRBJ2-2; 10 nucleotides align to TRBD1. This TCR was sampled from an adult who was a healthcare worker with PCR-confirmed SARS-CoV-2 infection or an uninfected control (not recorded which). The material sequenced was whole blood. DNA of the CDR3: TGCAGCGCCGGAGGGACAGGGGCTTCCACCGGGGAGCTGTTTTTT. This sequence encodes CSAGGTGASTGELFF.